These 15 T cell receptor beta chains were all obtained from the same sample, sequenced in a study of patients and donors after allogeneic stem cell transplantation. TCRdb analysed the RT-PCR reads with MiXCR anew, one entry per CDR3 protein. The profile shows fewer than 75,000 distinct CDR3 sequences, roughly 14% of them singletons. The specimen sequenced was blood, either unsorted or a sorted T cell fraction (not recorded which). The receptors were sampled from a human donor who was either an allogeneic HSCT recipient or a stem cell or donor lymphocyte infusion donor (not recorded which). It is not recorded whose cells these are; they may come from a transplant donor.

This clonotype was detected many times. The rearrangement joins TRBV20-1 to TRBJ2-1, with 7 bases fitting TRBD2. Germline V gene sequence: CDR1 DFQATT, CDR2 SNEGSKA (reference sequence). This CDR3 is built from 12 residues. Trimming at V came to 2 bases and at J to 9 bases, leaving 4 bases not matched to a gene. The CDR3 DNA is TGCAGTGCTAGACAGTCTAGCGGTGAGCAGTTCTTC. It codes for CSARQSSGEQFF.

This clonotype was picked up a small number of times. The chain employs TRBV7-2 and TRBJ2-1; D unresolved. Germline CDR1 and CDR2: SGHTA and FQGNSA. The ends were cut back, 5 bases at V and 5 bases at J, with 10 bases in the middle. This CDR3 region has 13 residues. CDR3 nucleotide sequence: TGTGCCAGCAGCCCCTCCCAAAACAATGAGCAGTTCTTC. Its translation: CASSPSQNNEQFF.

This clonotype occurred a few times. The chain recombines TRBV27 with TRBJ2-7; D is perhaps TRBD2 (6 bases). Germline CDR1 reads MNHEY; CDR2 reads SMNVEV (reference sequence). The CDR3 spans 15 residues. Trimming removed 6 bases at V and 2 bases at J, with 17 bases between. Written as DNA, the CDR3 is TGTGCCAGCAGCCCCATTGGGGCGGGAACCTACGAGCAGTACTTC. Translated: CASSPIGAGTYEQYF.

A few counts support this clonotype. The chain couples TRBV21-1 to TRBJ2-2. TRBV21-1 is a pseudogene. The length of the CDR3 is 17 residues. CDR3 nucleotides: TGTGCCAGCAGCAAAAAACAGCCTGAAGGCGACACCGGGGAGCTGTTTTTT. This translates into CASSKKQPEGDTGELFF.

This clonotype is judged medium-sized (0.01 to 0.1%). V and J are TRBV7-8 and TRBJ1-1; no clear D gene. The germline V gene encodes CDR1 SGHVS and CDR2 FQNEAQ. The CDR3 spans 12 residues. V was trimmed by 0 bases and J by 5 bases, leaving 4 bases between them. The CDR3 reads CASSLALTEAFF. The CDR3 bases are TGTGCCAGCAGCTTAGCCCTAACTGAAGCTTTCTTT.

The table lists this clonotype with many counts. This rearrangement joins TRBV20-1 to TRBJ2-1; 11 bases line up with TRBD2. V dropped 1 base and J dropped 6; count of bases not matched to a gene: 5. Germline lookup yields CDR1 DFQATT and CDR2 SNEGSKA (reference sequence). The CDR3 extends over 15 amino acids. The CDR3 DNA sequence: TGCAGTGCTAGAGCCGGGACTAGCGGACTCAATGAGCAGTTCTTC. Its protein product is CSARAGTSGLNEQFF.

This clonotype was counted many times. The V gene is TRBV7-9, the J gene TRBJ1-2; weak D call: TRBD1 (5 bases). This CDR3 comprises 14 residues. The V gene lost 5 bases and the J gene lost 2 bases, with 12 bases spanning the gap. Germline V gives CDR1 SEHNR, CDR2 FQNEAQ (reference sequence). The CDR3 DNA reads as TGTGCCAGCAGCCCCCCAGGGTTCAACTATGGCTACACCTTC. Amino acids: CASSPPGFNYGYTF.

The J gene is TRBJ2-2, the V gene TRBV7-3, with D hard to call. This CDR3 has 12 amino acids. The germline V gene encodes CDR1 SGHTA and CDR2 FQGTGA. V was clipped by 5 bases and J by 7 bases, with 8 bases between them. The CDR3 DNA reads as TGTGCCAGCAGCCCATCCTACGGGGAGCTGTTTTTT. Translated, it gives CASSPSYGELFF.

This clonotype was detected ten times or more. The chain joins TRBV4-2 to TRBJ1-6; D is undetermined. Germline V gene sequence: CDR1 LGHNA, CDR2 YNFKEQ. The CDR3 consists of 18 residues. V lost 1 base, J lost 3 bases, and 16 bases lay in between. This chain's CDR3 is CASSQVQQRWDYNSPLHF. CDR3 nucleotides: TGTGCCAGCAGCCAAGTGCAGCAGCGGTGGGACTATAATTCACCCCTCCACTTT.

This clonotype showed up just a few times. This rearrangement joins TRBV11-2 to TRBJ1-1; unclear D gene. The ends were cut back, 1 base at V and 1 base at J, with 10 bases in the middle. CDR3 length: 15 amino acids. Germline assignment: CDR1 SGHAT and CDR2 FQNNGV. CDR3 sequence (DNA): TGTGCCAGCAGCTTAGCGTCTGGGCAGAACACTGAAGCTTTCTTT. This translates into CASSLASGQNTEAFF.

For the CDR3, the DNA is TGTGCCAGCAGCTTAGAAGGAACTAGCGGGTTCCTGCCAGATACGCAGTATTTT. Translating gives CASSLEGTSGFLPDTQYF. The rearrangement links TRBV11-2 to TRBJ2-3; 9 nucleotides agree with TRBD2. Germline trimming cut 0 bases from V and 4 bases from J; bases unmatched to any gene: 11. The CDR3 covers 18 residues. Germline CDR1 and CDR2: SGHAT and FQNNGV.

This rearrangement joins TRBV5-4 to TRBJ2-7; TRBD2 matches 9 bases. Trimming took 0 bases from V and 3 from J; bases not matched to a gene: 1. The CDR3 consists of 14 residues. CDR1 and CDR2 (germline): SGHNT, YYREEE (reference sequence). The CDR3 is CASSLELAGYEQYF. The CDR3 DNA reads TGTGCCAGCAGCTTGGAACTAGCGGGCTACGAGCAGTACTTC. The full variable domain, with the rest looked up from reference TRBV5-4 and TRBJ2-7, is ETGVTQSPTHLIKTRGQQVTLRCSSQSGHNTVSWYQQALGQGPQFIFQYYREEENGRGNFPPRFSGLQFPNYSSELNVNALELDDSALYLCASSLELAGYEQYFGPGTRLTVT.

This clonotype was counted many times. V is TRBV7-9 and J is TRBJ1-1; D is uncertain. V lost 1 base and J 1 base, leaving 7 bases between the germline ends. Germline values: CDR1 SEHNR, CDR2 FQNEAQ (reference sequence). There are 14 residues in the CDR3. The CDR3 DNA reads TGTGCCAGCAGCTTAGTATTAGGGAACACTGAAGCTTTCTTT. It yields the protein CASSLVLGNTEAFF.

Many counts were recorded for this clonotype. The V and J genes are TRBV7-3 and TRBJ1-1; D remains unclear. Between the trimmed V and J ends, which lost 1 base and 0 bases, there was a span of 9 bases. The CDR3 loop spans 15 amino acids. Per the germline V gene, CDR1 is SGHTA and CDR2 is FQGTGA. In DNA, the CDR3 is TGTGCCAGCAGCTTAAATGGGCCTTTGAACACTGAAGCTTTCTTT. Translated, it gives CASSLNGPLNTEAFF.

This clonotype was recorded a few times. DNA for the CDR3: TGCAGTGCTAGAGAGATGGGGCGGTCCACAGATACGCAGTATTTT. Its protein is CSAREMGRSTDTQYF. The chain is built from TRBV20-1 and TRBJ2-3, with a possible D match to TRBD1 (5 bases). The V and J ends lost 0 bases and 2 bases respectively, with 12 bases between them. The CDR3 extends over 15 amino acids. From germline, CDR1 is DFQATT and CDR2 SNEGSKA (reference sequence).